The 17 T cell receptor beta chains presented below share a single source sample, sequenced in a study of T-cell memory formation after mild COVID-19. TCRdb used MiXCR to reprocess the 5' RACE reads, holding one entry per CDR3 protein. Of about 560,000 distinct CDR3 sequences in the sample, about a sixth were seen once. The sequenced sample consisted of PBMCs or a T cell subset sorted from them (not recorded which). All receptors derive from an adult woman who had mild COVID-19 (a few samples of this study predate the infection). Cell type and time point are not known.

This chain connects TRBV3-1 to TRBJ2-5; D is unresolved. Germline V gives CDR1 LGHDT, CDR2 YNNKEL (reference sequence). Trimming removed 0 bases from V and 3 bases from J, with 8 bases in between. This CDR3 region has 14 residues. The DNA for the CDR3 is TGTGCCAGCAGCCAAGAGTACGAGGAAGAGACCCAGTACTTC. Amino acids: CASSQEYEEETQYF.

This clonotype has just a few counts. The chain combines TRBV29-1 with TRBJ2-1, with unresolved D. The CDR3 is made up of 12 amino acids. The V gene lost 3 bases and the J gene lost 4 bases, with 7 bases spanning the gap. From germline, CDR1 is SQVTM and CDR2 ANQGSEA. DNA of the CDR3: TGCAGCGTTGATCCGCAGTACAATGAGCAGTTCTTC. Translated, it gives CSVDPQYNEQFF.

This clonotype has more than one count but fewer than ten. This sequence joins TRBV6-5 and TRBJ2-4; 10 positions agree with TRBD2. Germline CDR1 and CDR2: MNHEY and SVGAGI. This CDR3 is built from 18 residues. The ends lost 2 bases at V and 6 bases at J; junction bases unmatched: 13. The CDR3 protein is CASSYLSGGTRGGNIQYF. The DNA of the CDR3 is TGTGCCAGCAGTTACCTTAGCGGGGGGACCAGGGGAGGAAACATTCAGTACTTC.

This chain joins TRBV18 and TRBJ2-6; 9 bases map to TRBD2. CDR1 and CDR2 (germline): KGHSH, LQKENI. Trimming removed 3 bases from V and 0 bases from J; junction bases left unmatched: 3. The CDR3 consists of 17 residues. DNA for the CDR3: TGTGCCAGCTCACCTATAGCGGGAGTCTCTGGGGCCAACGTCCTGACTTTC. Its protein product is CASSPIAGVSGANVLTF. Full variable domain (rest looked up from reference TRBV18 and TRBJ2-6): NAGVMQNPRHLVRRRGQEARLRCSPMKGHSHVYWYRQLPEEGLKFMVYLQKENIIDESGMPKERFSAEFPKEGPSILRIQQVVRGDSAAYFCASSPIAGVSGANVLTFGAGSRLTVL.

The table lists this clonotype with a few counts. This chain links TRBV5-6 with TRBJ2-1; 7 bases are a match to TRBD1. The J segment lost 1 base and the V segment lost 1 base, leaving 11 bases of the junction unmatched. The V gene's germline CDR1 is SGHDT and CDR2 YYEEEE. The CDR3 length is 18 residues. The CDR3 here is CASSLSVIQGLSYNEQFF. The CDR3 bases are TGTGCCAGCAGCTTGTCCGTAATACAGGGGCTTTCCTACAATGAGCAGTTCTTC.

The chain combines TRBV24-1 with TRBJ1-2; 9 bases line up with TRBD1. The length of the CDR3 is 13 residues. Germline-derived CDR1 and CDR2 are KGHDR and SFDVKD. J gave up 6 bases and V 3 bases, and 1 base lay outside the gene matches. The CDR3 DNA follows: TGTGCCACCAGTGATCGGACAGGGGATGGCTACACCTTC. It yields the protein CATSDRTGDGYTF.

The chain combines TRBV5-1 with TRBJ1-3; the D is unclear. This CDR3 comprises 14 residues. Germline CDR1 and CDR2: SGHRS and YFSETQ. Trimming left V 4 bases short and J 8 bases short, with 16 bases between. The CDR3 reads CASSPGDIGDTIYF. CDR3 DNA sequence: TGCGCCAGCAGCCCGGGAGACATCGGAGACACCATATATTTT.

A few counts support this clonotype. The chain is built from TRBV7-2 and TRBJ2-7; TRBD2 might be the D (5 bases). CDR1 SGHTA and CDR2 FQGNSA come from the germline V gene. The CDR3 is 15 amino acids. Deletions cut 4 bases from V and 6 bases from J, with 19 bases between. DNA of the CDR3: TGTGCCAGCAGCTGGTTAGCGCGTCCCACCAGCGAGCAGTACTTC. Its translation: CASSWLARPTSEQYF.

This clonotype appeared many times. The V and J genes are TRBV13 and TRBJ2-1, with TRBD2 as a possible D gene (5 bases). Germline loops: CDR1 PRHDT, CDR2 FYEKMQ (reference sequence). The V and J ends lost 7 bases and 6 bases respectively, with 10 bases between them. The CDR3 covers 12 residues. CDR3 region: CASIGLRNEQFF. CDR3 coding DNA: TGTGCCAGCATTGGACTGCGCAATGAGCAGTTCTTC. Using reference TRBV13 and TRBJ2-1 for the parts outside the CDR3, the full variable domain is AAGVIQSPRHLIKEKRETATLKCYPIPRHDTVYWYQQGPGQDPQFLISFYEKMQSDKGSIPDRFSAQQFSDYHSELNMSSLELGDSALYFCASIGLRNEQFFGPGTRLTVL.

The V and J genes are TRBV30 and TRBJ2-1; the D gene is possibly TRBD2 (6 bases). V shed 1 base and J shed 5 bases, with 12 bases lying between them. The CDR3 has 14 residues. Germline assignment: CDR1 GTSNPN and CDR2 SVGIG (reference sequence). The CDR3 coding sequence is TGTGCCTGGAGTGCCGGACTATTAAACAATGAGCAGTTCTTC. Its protein product is CAWSAGLLNNEQFF.

V usage is TRBV7-9 and J usage is TRBJ2-1, with 12 bases identical to TRBD2. This CDR3 comprises 16 residues. Germline CDR1 SEHNR, CDR2 FQNEAQ (reference sequence). V was clipped by 5 bases and J by 5 bases; unmatched bases: 7. Here the CDR3 DNA reads TGTGCCAGCAGCCACCGGTGGACTAGCGGGAACAATGAGCAGTTCTTC. It yields the protein CASSHRWTSGNNEQFF.

This clonotype was detected a few times. The V and J genes are TRBV3-1 and TRBJ2-3, with D unresolved. Trimming took off 1 base at V and 2 bases at J, with 7 bases between the two ends. The germline V gene encodes CDR1 LGHDT and CDR2 YNNKEL (reference sequence). CDR3 length equals 14 residues. CDR3 nucleotide sequence: TGTGCCAGCAGCCAAGCCCTGACCACAGATACGCAGTATTTT. The encoded protein is CASSQALTTDTQYF.

This clonotype has only a few counts. J is TRBJ2-1 and V is TRBV7-2; 11 nucleotides align to TRBD2. The ends lost 5 bases at V and 7 bases at J; junction bases unmatched: 10. Germline CDR1 and CDR2: SGHTA and FQGNSA. The CDR3 is made up of 16 amino acids. The CDR3 nucleotides read TGTGCCAGCAGCGGCATACTAGCGGGAGTAGGGAATGAGCAGTTCTTC. It translates to CASSGILAGVGNEQFF.

This clonotype has only a few counts. The chain is built from TRBV11-2 and TRBJ1-4; the D is unclear. CDR1 and CDR2 from the germline V gene are SGHAT and FQNNGV. Deletions cut 6 bases from V and 9 bases from J, with 23 bases between. This CDR3 region has 16 residues. The CDR3 nucleotides read TGTGCCAGCAGTTTCCGGTGGGATCCGGATGGGAAAAAACTGTTTTTT. Translation gives CASSFRWDPDGKKLFF.

This chain connects TRBV29-1 to TRBJ1-2; 10 bases match TRBD1. The CDR3 has 17 amino acids. V lost 4 bases to trimming and J lost 4 bases; unmatched junction nucleotides: 15. CDR1 is SQVTM, CDR2 ANQGSEA, per germline. For the CDR3, the DNA is TGCAGCGTTGCTCCGACTGGGACAGGGGATCGGGCCTATGGCTACACCTTC. It codes for CSVAPTGTGDRAYGYTF.

This clonotype was counted once. The chain joins TRBV7-9 to TRBJ2-5; TRBD1 aligns across 7 bases. In germline, CDR1 is SEHNR, CDR2 FQNEAQ (reference sequence). The CDR3 totals 12 residues. J gave up 7 bases and V 7 bases, and 6 bases lay outside the gene matches. CDR3: CASTKGAGTQYF. CDR3 DNA: TGTGCCAGCACCAAGGGGGCCGGGACCCAGTACTTC.

The chain carries TRBV4-3 and TRBJ2-3, with TRBD2 matching over 7 bases. The CDR3 consists of 17 residues. Looked up from germline, CDR1 is LGHNA and CDR2 is YSLEER. The V gene end was trimmed by 0 bases and the J gene end by 4 bases; junction bases not matched to a gene: 10. The CDR3 here is CASSQDGREEGPDTQYF. Written as DNA, the CDR3 is TGCGCCAGCAGCCAAGATGGACGGGAGGAGGGGCCAGATACGCAGTATTTT.